This T cell receptor beta chain appears in the sequencing data of a study of blood T cell repertoires in COVID-19 (TCRdb year 2020). Background for the entire study: Samples from collaborators originated in the United States, Italy and Spain and spanned both the acute and convalescent phases of COVID-19. The prospective study material was composed of cDNA or gDNA derived from T cells, B-cell-depleted T cells, or PBMCs. The dataset comprised deeply sampled blood TCRbeta repertoires from subjects exposed to, actively infected with, or recovered from COVID-19. A freely available public database, intended as a resource for researchers studying the immune response to SARS-CoV-2, is where the repertoires were released. Samples were obtained from the ongoing ImmuneRACE study (first 160 participants) and from about 1,300 subjects provided by 6 global collaborators. Nearly every sample came with metadata listing a de-identified subject ID, COVID-19 status, age in years and sex. Where HLA class I and class II types were available, the types were taken from metadata supplied by the sample provider, not from assay-based typing.

Results the study describes overall, beyond this receptor: The quantity of clinical and demographic metadata differed by source and by participant and was supplied without curation.

This clone was recorded a few times. The target of this receptor is not known. Base qualities are missing; no much larger clone stands one base away. The CDR3 contains 18 residues, cysteine and phenylalanine counted. Just the 54-base CDR3 DNA is kept, in frame starting at base 1. The germline V end is reduced by 6 bases and the J end by 0 bases; junction bases left unmatched: 12. Via the germline V gene, CDR1 is SGHRS and CDR2 YFSETQ. Samples from volunteer blood donors who had recovered from COVID-19 were contributed by a second Seattle source. Whole blood was collected in K2EDTA tubes by collaborating institutions according to the institutions' own protocols. For TCRbeta analysis, collaborators shipped samples in one of three forms: frozen whole blood, isolated PBMCs, or DNA extracted from either of those sample types. TCRbeta CDR3 regions were amplified from genomic DNA by means of the immunoSEQ Assay, a bias-controlled multiplex PCR. On the authors' methods: The number of nucleated cells in each sample was estimated by amplification of reference gene primers within the assay. To quantify the absolute abundance of each unique TCRbeta CDR3 rearrangement, sequence reads were collapsed and filtered. Productive Simpson clonality was computed per sample as the square root of Simpson's diversity index over productive rearrangements. This is the immuneACCESS table as TCRdb keeps it, with only in-frame sequences that have V and J called. A part of the clones is gone; compared with another copy, unresolved V genes explain less than half, and the rest is unexplained. V, J and clone size reflect that table, while D and trimming were determined from the DNA. For this sample there are under 300,000 clones; approximately 80% appear just once. 2% to 2.5% of the sample goes to the ten largest clones.

The receptor was derived from a man aged 35 to 55 who had recovered from COVID-19. Recombination connected TRBV5-1 to TRBJ2-6; 7 middle bases align to TRBD1. Material for sequencing was peripheral blood. CDR3 reads: CASKYMGQSSSGANVLTF. The DNA sequence is TGCGCCAGCAAATATATGGGACAGAGCAGCTCTGGGGCCAACGTCCTGACTTTC.